Following are 14 T cell receptor beta chains from one sample sequenced in a study of T cells after yellow fever vaccination. TCRdb reanalysed the 5' RACE reads using MiXCR and keeps one entry per CDR3 protein. The data show a few hundred thousand distinct CDR3 sequences, roughly 7.5% seen once. The sample consisted of PBMCs, taken roughly 47 days after the first yellow fever vaccination. Receptors were obtained from a man aged 18 to 30 who received the YFV17D yellow fever vaccine.

This clonotype was detected a few times. V gene TRBV7-9 combines with J gene TRBJ1-5, with D unclear. The V end was cut by 1 base, the J end by 2 bases, with 9 bases between. The CDR3 covers 15 residues. Germline lookup yields CDR1 SEHNR and CDR2 FQNEAQ (reference sequence). CDR3 DNA sequence: TGTGCCAGCAGCTTAGTCGGAATTGGCAATCAGCCCCAGCATTTT. The encoded protein is CASSLVGIGNQPQHF.

V and J are TRBV5-4 and TRBJ1-4; D is perhaps TRBD1 (5 bases). CDR1 and CDR2 from the germline V gene are SGHNT and YYREEE (reference sequence). The V end was cut by 3 bases, the J end by 6 bases, with 12 bases between. This CDR3 has 14 amino acids. For the CDR3, the DNA is TGTGCCAGCAGCTCGACAGTGAGGCATGAAAAACTGTTTTTT. Translation: CASSSTVRHEKLFF.

This clonotype was counted many times. The chain combines TRBV2 with TRBJ1-1; possibly TRBD1 for D (6 bases). Between the trimmed V and J ends, which lost 6 bases and 2 bases, there was a span of 16 bases. CDR1 SNHLY and CDR2 FYNNEI come from the germline V gene. There are 15 residues in the CDR3. For the CDR3, the DNA is TGTGCCAGCAGCCATTATGGACAGACTAACACTGAAGCTTTCTTT. Its protein product is CASSHYGQTNTEAFF.

The V gene is TRBV27, the J gene TRBJ2-7, with D unresolved. The germline V and J ends were trimmed by 6 bases and 0 bases, with 12 bases remaining between them. The CDR3 consists of 14 residues. Per germline, CDR1 MNHEY and CDR2 SMNVEV (reference sequence). The DNA for the CDR3 is TGTGCCAGCAGGGAAGGCCGCTACTCCTACGAGCAGTACTTC. Translating it yields CASREGRYSYEQYF.

This sequence joins TRBV5-1 and TRBJ1-1; D gene unclear. Germline CDR1 reads SGHRS; CDR2 reads YFSETQ. CDR3 length equals 13 residues. V dropped 1 base and J dropped 1 base, with 5 bases sitting between them. The CDR3 loop is CASSLMTNTEAFF. CDR3 coding DNA: TGCGCCAGCAGCTTGATGACGAACACTGAAGCTTTCTTT.

The J gene is TRBJ1-2, the V gene TRBV29-1; the match to TRBD1 covers 8 bases. J gave up 5 bases and V 5 bases, and 7 bases lay outside the gene matches. CDR3 length equals 13 residues. Germline assignment: CDR1 SQVTM and CDR2 ANQGSEA. The DNA for the CDR3 is TGCAGCGTTCCAGGACAGGGACAGTATGGCTACACCTTC. It codes for CSVPGQGQYGYTF.

This clonotype is deemed large. The gene calls are TRBV27 and TRBJ2-7, with 8 positions matching TRBD2. The CDR3 spans 15 residues. After removal of 1 base from V and 1 base from J, the junction contained 3 bases not matched to a gene. Germline assignment: CDR1 MNHEY and CDR2 SMNVEV (reference sequence). CDR3 sequence reads: CASSLLAGSSYEQYF. CDR3 DNA: TGTGCCAGCAGTTTATTAGCGGGGTCTTCCTACGAGCAGTACTTC.

This clonotype was detected ten times or more. The chain joins TRBV5-6 to TRBJ2-2; maybe TRBD2 (6 bases). CDR3 length: 16 residues. Germline CDR1 and CDR2: SGHDT and YYEEEE. The V end was cut by 0 bases, the J end by 4 bases, with 13 bases between. The CDR3 spells CASSLATSSVTGELFF. Here the CDR3 DNA reads TGTGCCAGCAGCTTGGCGACTAGTAGTGTCACCGGGGAGCTGTTTTTT.

The chain combines TRBV7-9 with TRBJ2-7; possibly TRBD2 for D (5 bases). Trimming left V 4 bases short and J 2 bases short, with 12 bases between. From germline, CDR1 is SEHNR and CDR2 FQNEAQ (reference sequence). The CDR3 is 14 residues long. The CDR3 sequence: CASSSRGIPYEQYV. DNA for the CDR3: TGTGCCAGCAGCTCAAGAGGGATCCCCTACGAGCAGTACGTC.

This clonotype was seen only a few times. The chain couples TRBV7-8 to TRBJ1-4; TRBD1 matches at 9 bases. With V trimmed by 5 bases and J by 6 bases, 4 bases remained unmatched. In germline, CDR1 is SGHVS, CDR2 FQNEAQ. The CDR3 sequence is 14 residues long. CDR3 sequence (DNA): TGTGCCAGCAGCCCGACAGGGGGAGATGAAAAACTGTTTTTT. It is translated as CASSPTGGDEKLFF.

The genes are TRBV6-5 and TRBJ1-1; TRBD1 agrees at 9 bases. The V and J ends lost 10 bases and 5 bases, in that order; junction bases with no gene match: 11. CDR1 MNHEY and CDR2 SVGAGI come from the germline V gene. This CDR3 comprises 14 residues. The CDR3 DNA is TGTGCCACCCGCGGGACAGGGTTTAGTACTGAAGCTTTCTTT. It is translated as CATRGTGFSTEAFF.

This clonotype was seen more than once but under ten times. The rearrangement uses TRBV5-1 and TRBJ2-1; D possibly matches TRBD1 or TRBD2 (5 bases each). The CDR3 runs to 16 residues. Per the germline V gene, CDR1 is SGHRS and CDR2 is YFSETQ. V lost 1 base and J 7 bases, leaving 18 bases between the germline ends. CDR3 nucleotide sequence: TGCGCCAGCAGCTTGACGGGAAGGGGTACGCGGAATGAGCAGTTCTTC. This encodes CASSLTGRGTRNEQFF.

This sequence joins TRBV7-2 and TRBJ1-2; D perhaps matches TRBD1 (5 bases). This CDR3 region has 13 residues. Trimming cost V 7 bases and J 7 bases, with 16 bases left between them. CDR1 SGHTA and CDR2 FQGNSA come from the germline V gene. The CDR3, as DNA: TGTGCCAGCACCCAAGGGAGGGGTAGTGGCTACACCTTC. Its translation is CASTQGRGSGYTF.

The chain has TRBV20-1 and TRBJ2-7; D is ambiguous. Germline-derived CDR1 and CDR2 are DFQATT and SNEGSKA (reference sequence). The CDR3 spans 11 residues. Trimming took 6 bases from V and 6 from J, leaving 12 bases between them. DNA for the CDR3: TGCAGTGCCGCCCAACCAGGCGAGCAGTACTTC. This encodes CSAAQPGEQYF.